These T cell receptor beta chains were read from a single sample in a study of blood T cell repertoires in COVID-19. Assay: immunoSEQ multiplex PCR; the TCRdb copy retains only in-frame clones and omits some. Of fewer than 250,000 clones in the sample, approximately 84% were seen once. Input material: peripheral blood. The receptors here all came from a woman aged 50 to 60 with active or convalescent COVID-19. Each CDR3 is given with its conserved first and last residue. A D gene is named only where the DNA matches it firmly. Rows give clone size only sometimes, using once, few, many, or a class for an expanded clone.

J gene	clone size	D gene	V gene	CDR3 protein	CDR3 DNA
TRBJ1-2	-	-	TRBV18	CASSPSTGQIYGYTF	TGTGCCAGCTCACCCAGTACAGGCCAAATCTATGGCTACACCTTC
TRBJ2-3	-	-	TRBV12-5	CASGLGTGTDTQYF	TGTGCTAGTGGTTTGGGTACCGGGACAGATACGCAGTATTTT
TRBJ1-2	few	-	TRBV28	CASSSVANYGYTF	TGTGCCAGCAGTTCGGTCGCTAACTATGGCTACACCTTC
TRBJ2-7	-	TRBD1	TRBV10-3	CATSVTGHGVTDEQYF	TGTGCCACCTCAGTGACAGGGCATGGGGTGACGGATGAGCAGTACTTC
TRBJ1-2	-	TRBD1	TRBV14	CASSQRSGQGWSYGYTF	TGTGCCAGCAGCCAACGCTCGGGACAGGGTTGGAGCTATGGCTACACCTTC
TRBJ2-1	-	TRBD2	TRBV6-5	CASTLAGGPGEQFF	TGTGCCAGCACTCTAGCGGGAGGGCCAGGTGAGCAGTTCTTC
TRBJ2-1	-	-	TRBV5-1	CASSPRDLAYNEQFF	TGCGCCAGCAGCCCCCGGGACTTAGCCTACAATGAGCAGTTCTTC
TRBJ2-7	-	TRBD1	TRBV19	CASSQGQGASIYEQYF	TGTGCCAGTAGCCAAGGACAGGGGGCTAGCATCTACGAGCAGTACTTC
TRBJ2-5	-	TRBD2	TRBV5-5	CASSLRGGVGGYQKTQYF	TGTGCCAGCAGCTTGAGGGGCGGAGTGGGAGGGTACCAAAAGACCCAGTACTTC
TRBJ1-1	-	TRBD1	TRBV11-2	CASSLEGDRSFEAFF	TGTGCCAGCAGCTTAGAAGGGGACAGGAGCTTTGAAGCTTTCTTT
TRBJ2-2	-	-	TRBV19	CASSALHTGELFF	TGTGCCAGTAGTGCGCTACACACCGGGGAGCTGTTTTTT
TRBJ2-5	-	-	TRBV28	CASSLWGEGEETQYF	TGTGCCAGCAGTTTATGGGGGGAGGGGGAAGAGACCCAGTACTTC
TRBJ1-2	-	-	TRBV7-9	CASSLGPSYGYTF	TGTGCCAGCAGCTTAGGCCCGAGCTATGGCTACACCTTC
TRBJ2-7	-	TRBD2	TRBV6-1	CASSEVAGASYEQYF	TGTGCCAGCAGTGAAGTAGCGGGAGCCTCTTACGAGCAGTACTTC
TRBJ2-2	-	-	TRBV5-6	CASSLVGRGDTGELFF	TGTGCCAGCAGCTTGGTGGGCAGGGGTGACACCGGGGAGCTGTTTTTT
TRBJ1-1	-	TRBD1	TRBV5-1	CASSLEGQGYTEAFF	TGCGCCAGCAGCTTGGAGGGACAGGGGTACACTGAAGCTTTCTTT
TRBJ2-2	-	-	TRBV9	CASSVRGEGPRELFF	TGTGCCAGCAGCGTTCGGGGAGAAGGGCCTCGGGAGCTGTTTTTT
TRBJ1-1	once	TRBD1	TRBV5-4	CASSWDRRNTEAFF	TGTGCCAGCAGCTGGGACAGGCGGAACACTGAAGCTTTCTTT
TRBJ1-2	once	TRBD1	TRBV19	CASRRTPGQGNYGYTF	TGTGCCAGTAGAAGGACTCCGGGACAGGGTAACTATGGCTACACCTTC
TRBJ2-2	-	TRBD1	TRBV30	CAWSAIDRDTGELFF	TGTGCCTGGAGTGCAATCGACAGGGACACCGGGGAGCTGTTTTTT
TRBJ1-5	-	TRBD1	TRBV28	CASSLRGHNQPQHF	TGTGCCAGCAGTTTAAGGGGGCATAATCAGCCCCAGCATTTT
TRBJ1-6	-	-	TRBV5-1	CASSRQVSYNSPLHF	TGCGCCAGCAGCCGACAGGTCTCCTATAATTCACCCCTCCACTTT
TRBJ2-3	once	-	TRBV7-9	CASSFSPWRQASTDTQYF	TGTGCCAGCAGCTTCTCCCCGTGGCGGCAAGCTAGCACAGATACGCAGTATTTT
TRBJ1-5	-	-	TRBV24-1	CATSDLIVGGSQPQHF	TGTGCCACCAGTGATTTAATCGTTGGAGGGAGCCAGCCCCAGCATTTT
TRBJ1-6	-	-	TRBV7-2	CASSFFIGMQGSPLHF	TGTGCCAGCAGCTTTTTTATTGGGATGCAGGGCTCACCCCTCCACTTT
TRBJ1-4	-	-	TRBV5-6	CASSFRARKKLFF	TGTGCCAGCAGCTTCAGGGCGCGAAAAAAACTGTTTTTT
TRBJ1-6	few	-	TRBV9	CASSLFGDSPLHF	TGTGCCAGCTCCCTATTCGGAGATTCACCCCTCCACTTT
TRBJ2-7	-	-	TRBV28	CASKAGTPYEQYF	TGTGCCAGCAAGGCCGGGACACCCTACGAGCAGTACTTC
TRBJ2-5	-	-	TRBV15	CATSRAPRETQYF	TGTGCCACCAGCAGAGCCCCGAGGGAGACCCAGTACTTC
TRBJ2-5	-	TRBD1	TRBV10-3	CAISEPSRDSEETQYF	TGTGCCATCAGTGAGCCCAGCCGGGACAGCGAAGAGACCCAGTACTTC
TRBJ1-1	-	-	TRBV10-2	CASRKGGDTEAFF	TGCGCCAGCAGAAAGGGGGGGGACACTGAAGCTTTCTTT
TRBJ1-6	-	-	TRBV6-6	CASSYAPGGDSPLHF	TGTGCCAGCAGTTACGCACCGGGGGGGGATTCACCCCTCCACTTT
TRBJ2-1	-	TRBD1	TRBV2	CASSQAAGTGSHEQFF	TGTGCCAGCAGCCAAGCGGCCGGGACAGGGAGCCATGAGCAGTTCTTC
TRBJ1-1	-	TRBD1	TRBV12-5	CASGALTGTNTEAFF	TGTGCTAGTGGTGCCCTGACAGGGACTAACACTGAAGCTTTCTTT
TRBJ2-3	-	TRBD2	TRBV2	CASSSTGLASTDTQYF	TGTGCCAGCAGCTCAACGGGACTAGCGTCCACAGATACGCAGTATTTT
TRBJ2-1	-	TRBD1	TRBV28	CASSPGQGDKNEQFF	TGTGCCAGCAGCCCTGGGCAGGGGGACAAGAATGAGCAGTTCTTC
TRBJ1-6	many	-	TRBV27	CASPGKSPLHF	TGTGCCTCGCCAGGCAAATCACCCCTCCACTTT
TRBJ2-6	once	-	TRBV19	CASSIDPRGVGLVVLTF	TGTGCCAGTAGTATAGATCCACGCGGAGTTGGACTGGTCGTCCTGACTTTC
TRBJ2-5	-	-	TRBV11-2	CASSIPNVGGGETQYF	TGTGCCAGCAGCATCCCCAATGTGGGTGGCGGAGAGACCCAGTACTTC
TRBJ1-5	-	-	TRBV27	CASSMGGGARGLQGNQPQHF	TGTGCCAGCAGCATGGGGGGGGGCGCTCGGGGGCTACAAGGCAATCAGCCCCAGCATTTT
TRBJ2-2	once	TRBD2	TRBV24-1	CATRSGGNTGELFF	TGTGCCACCCGTAGCGGGGGCAACACCGGGGAGCTGTTTTTT
TRBJ2-3	few	-	TRBV6-4	CASSDSGGGAGTDTQYF	TGTGCCAGCAGTGACTCGGGAGGAGGGGCAGGCACAGATACGCAGTATTTT